The following is a T cell receptor beta chain sequence with its context. This sample is drawn from a study of blood T cell repertoires in COVID-19. Overall study context: Spain, Italy and the United States supplied samples that represented acute and convalescent COVID-19. T cells, B-cell-depleted T cells, or PBMCs provided the cDNA or gDNA that served as material.

V was trimmed by 2 bases and J by 2 bases, leaving 25 bases between them. There are 19 residues in the CDR3. Germline V gene data show CDR1 as SGHKS and CDR2 as YYEKEE (reference sequence). The authors' processing: Reference gene primer amplification gave nucleated cell count estimates. Produced via immunoSEQ multiplex PCR; TCRdb's table is partial and in-frame only. V and J calls and clone size are those listed in that table; D and trimming were worked out from the DNA. In the table there are 110,000 or so clones, 80% of which are singletons. The receptor was isolated from a human donor in a cohort sampled during active or convalescent COVID-19. This chain uses TRBV5-5 with TRBJ2-5, with TRBD2 as a possible D gene (5 bases). The sample taken for sequencing was peripheral blood. Here the CDR3 reads CASSLRFAGLGAFQETQYF. CDR3 bases: TGTGCCAGCAGCTTACGATTTGCCGGCTTGGGAGCTTTTCAAGAGACCCAGTACTTC.